This T cell receptor beta chain was found in a study of Ad26.COV2.S vaccination and SARS-CoV-2 variants. Study overall: The vaccine Ad26.COV2.S was put into the muscle once, or twice with 56 days between.

Findings of the study overall: Similar non-spike TCR breadth was seen in vaccine and placebo recipients. Estimates derived from TCR breadth and depth analyses may have underestimated total T cell responses.

Generated by immunoSEQ multiplex PCR, the TCRdb table keeps only in-frame clones and is missing some. The sample shows approximately 340,000 clones, roughly 85% of them seen only once. Treatment specified: around 19 received Ad26.COV2.S at low or high dose, single or two shots; five or six received placebo; per-sample allocation not given. Repertoires come from day 63 after the first vaccine or placebo injection. As concerns this clone: The target antigen is unknown.

The source material was peripheral blood, sampled in a trial of Ad26.COV2.S vaccine versus placebo. This clonotype was obtained from a person aged 18-60 years who received the Ad26.COV2.S COVID-19 vaccine or a placebo.

In DNA form, the CDR3 reads TGTGCCAGCAGTTACGGCGGGACAGGGGTTGAAAAACTGTTTTTT. Protein product: CASSYGGTGVEKLFF. The chain couples TRBV6-5 to TRBJ1-4; 10 nucleotides align to TRBD1. Germline V gives CDR1 MNHEY, CDR2 SVGAGI. The CDR3 is 15 residues long. The junction had 4 bases not matched to a gene; V was cut back by 2 bases and J by 7 bases.